Below, one TCR beta chain is given with its context. The sample belongs to a study of blood T cell repertoires in COVID-19. The overall study: Acute-phase and convalescent COVID-19 samples originated in the United States, Italy and Spain. PBMCs, B-cell-depleted T cells, or T cells provided the cDNA or gDNA that made up the material.

Source study methods: Amplification from reference gene primers served as the basis for estimated nucleated cell counts. TCRdb's table, derived via immunoSEQ multiplex PCR, lists solely in-frame clones and lacks some. V, J and clone size are taken as reported in that table, and D and trimming were inferred from the DNA itself. The sample yields over 100,000 clones, 80% to 90% seen once. The CDR3 consists of 13 residues. V lost 3 bases to trimming and J lost 3 bases, with 7 bases between them. Per the germline V gene, CDR1 is KGHSH and CDR2 is LQKENI. The clonotype originates from a man aged 40-55 years with acute or convalescent COVID-19. The sample consisted of peripheral blood. The chain recombines TRBV18 with TRBJ2-3; possible D gene TRBD1, 5 bases. The CDR3: CASSPGRTDTQYF. The CDR3 DNA sequence: TGTGCCAGCTCACCGGGGCGAACAGATACGCAGTATTTT.